The clone carrying this T cell receptor (beta chain) was found once. Its antigen is undetermined. Germline V gene sequence: CDR1 SGDLS, CDR2 YYNGEE. V lost 4 bases and J 5 bases, leaving 13 bases between the germline ends. CDR3 size: 14 residues. The data were taken from a study of cytomegalovirus exposure and HLA in healthy donors. The primer mix had 60 Vbeta and 13 Jbeta primers. Profiled with immunoSEQ multiplex PCR; TCRdb holds only in-frame clones, not every one. The sample consists of under 200,000 clones, approximately 84% of them appearing once. Study conclusions and caveats: A later analysis reported that several of the most significant clusters appeared to be linked to common viral pathogens, among them Epstein-Barr virus.

The source material was PBMCs. The J gene is TRBJ1-5, the V gene TRBV9; possibly TRBD1 for D (5 bases). The TCR originated in a man aged 25 to 40 in good health and CMV-seronegative. The CDR3 DNA follows: TGTGCCAGCAGCCTGGGCTGGGGCGATCAGCCCCAGCATTTT. Its translation is CASSLGWGDQPQHF.